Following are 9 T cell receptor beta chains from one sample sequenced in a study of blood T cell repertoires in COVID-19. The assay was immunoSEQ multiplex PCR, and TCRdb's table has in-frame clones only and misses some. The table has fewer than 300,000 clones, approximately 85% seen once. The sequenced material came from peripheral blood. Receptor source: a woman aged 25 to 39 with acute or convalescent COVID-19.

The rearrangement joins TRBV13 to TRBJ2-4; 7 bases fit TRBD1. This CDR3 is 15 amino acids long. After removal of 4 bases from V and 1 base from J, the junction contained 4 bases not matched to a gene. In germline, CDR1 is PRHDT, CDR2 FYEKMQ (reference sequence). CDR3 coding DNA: TGTGCCAGCAGCTCCACCAGGGGGGCCAAAAACATTCAGTACTTC. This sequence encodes CASSSTRGAKNIQYF.

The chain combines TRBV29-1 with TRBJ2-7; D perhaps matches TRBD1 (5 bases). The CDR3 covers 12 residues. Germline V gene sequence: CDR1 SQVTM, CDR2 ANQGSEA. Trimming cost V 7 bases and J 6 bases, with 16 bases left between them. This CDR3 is CSGAGLGSEQYF. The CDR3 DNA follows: TGCAGCGGGGCAGGGCTGGGTAGCGAGCAGTACTTC.

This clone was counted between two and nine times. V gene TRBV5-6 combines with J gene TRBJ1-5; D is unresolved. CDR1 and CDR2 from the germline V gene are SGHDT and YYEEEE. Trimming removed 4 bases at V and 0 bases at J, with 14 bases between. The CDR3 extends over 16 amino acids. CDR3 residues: CASSRRYGDSNQPQHF. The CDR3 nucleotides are TGTGCCAGCAGCAGGAGGTACGGGGATAGCAATCAGCCCCAGCATTTT.

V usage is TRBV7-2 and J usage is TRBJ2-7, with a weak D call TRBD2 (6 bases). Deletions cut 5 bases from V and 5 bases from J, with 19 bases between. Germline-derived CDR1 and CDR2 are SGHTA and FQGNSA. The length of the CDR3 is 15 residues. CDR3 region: CASSPPGGTFHEQYF. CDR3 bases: TGTGCCAGCAGCCCCCCCGGCGGGACTTTCCACGAGCAGTACTTC.

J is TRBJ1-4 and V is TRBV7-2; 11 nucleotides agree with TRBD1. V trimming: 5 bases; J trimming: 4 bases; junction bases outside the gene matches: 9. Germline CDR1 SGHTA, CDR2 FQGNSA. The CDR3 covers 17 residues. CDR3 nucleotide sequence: TGTGCCAGCAGCACAGGACAGGGGGCCCTTTTTAATGAAAAACTGTTTTTT. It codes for CASSTGQGALFNEKLFF.

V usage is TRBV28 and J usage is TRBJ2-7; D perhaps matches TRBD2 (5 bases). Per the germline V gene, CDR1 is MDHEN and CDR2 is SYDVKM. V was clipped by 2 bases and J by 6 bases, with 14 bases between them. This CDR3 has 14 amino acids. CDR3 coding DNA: TGTGCCAGCAGTTTAACCCTGGCAGGAGGCGAGCAGTACTTC. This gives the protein CASSLTLAGGEQYF.

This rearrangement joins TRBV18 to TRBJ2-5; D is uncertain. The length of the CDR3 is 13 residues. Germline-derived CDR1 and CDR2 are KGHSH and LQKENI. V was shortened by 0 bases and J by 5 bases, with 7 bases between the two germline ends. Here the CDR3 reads CASSPPSKETQYF. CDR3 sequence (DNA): TGTGCCAGCTCACCACCTAGCAAGGAGACCCAGTACTTC.

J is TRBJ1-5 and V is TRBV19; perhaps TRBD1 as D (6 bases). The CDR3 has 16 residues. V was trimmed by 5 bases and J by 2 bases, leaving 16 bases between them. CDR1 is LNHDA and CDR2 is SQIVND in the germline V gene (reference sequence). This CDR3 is CASSATTGFGNQPQHF. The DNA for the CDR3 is TGTGCCAGTAGTGCGACCACAGGGTTTGGCAATCAGCCCCAGCATTTT.

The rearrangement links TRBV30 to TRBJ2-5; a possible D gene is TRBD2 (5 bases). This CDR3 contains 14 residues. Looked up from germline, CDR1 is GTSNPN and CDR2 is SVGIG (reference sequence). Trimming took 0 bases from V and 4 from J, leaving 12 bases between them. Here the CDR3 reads CAWSVLGVRETQYF. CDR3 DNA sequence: TGTGCCTGGAGTGTACTCGGGGTGAGAGAGACCCAGTACTTC.